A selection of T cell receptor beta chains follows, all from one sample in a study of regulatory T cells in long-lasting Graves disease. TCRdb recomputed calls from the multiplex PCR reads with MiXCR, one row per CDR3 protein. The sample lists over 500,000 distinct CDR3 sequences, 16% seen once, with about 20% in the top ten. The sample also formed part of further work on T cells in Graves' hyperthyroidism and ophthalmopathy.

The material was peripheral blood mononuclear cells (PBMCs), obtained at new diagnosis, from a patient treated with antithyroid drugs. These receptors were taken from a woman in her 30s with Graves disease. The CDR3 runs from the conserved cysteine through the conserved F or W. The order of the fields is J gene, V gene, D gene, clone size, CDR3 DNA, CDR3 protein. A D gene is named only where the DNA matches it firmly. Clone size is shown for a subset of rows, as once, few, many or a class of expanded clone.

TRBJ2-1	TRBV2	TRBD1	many	TGTGCCTTTTCAGGGGGCTATGAGCAGTTCTTC	CAFSGGYEQFF
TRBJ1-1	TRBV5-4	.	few	TGTGCCAACAGCCTAGGGGAGAACACTGAAGCTTTCTTT	CANSLGENTEAFF
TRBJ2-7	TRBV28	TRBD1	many	TGTGCCAGCAGTTTACCCGGGACAGGGTCCTACGAGCAGTACTTC	CASSLPGTGSYEQYF
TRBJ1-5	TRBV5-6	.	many	TGTGCCAGCAGCTCGGGTAGTAGTCAGCCCCAGCATTTT	CASSSGSSQPQHF
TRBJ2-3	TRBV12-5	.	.	TGTGCTAGTGGATGGGGACACAGCACAGATACGCAGTATTTT	CASGWGHSTDTQYF
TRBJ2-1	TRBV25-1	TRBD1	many	TGTGCCAGCAGTAAGCAGGGGGTCAATGAGCAGTTCTTC	CASSKQGVNEQFF
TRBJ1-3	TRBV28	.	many	TGTGCCAGCAGTTTAGTTCGATTTCTGAGGGCAAGCGGGAACACCATATATTTT	CASSLVRFLRASGNTIYF
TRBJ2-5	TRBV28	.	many	TGTGCCAGCAGTTTTGCGTCTGCGTCGCAAGAGACCCAGTACTTC	CASSFASASQETQYF
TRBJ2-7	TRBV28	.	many	TGTGCCAGCAGTCCGACCACCCTGATCCTCCACGAGCAGTACTTC	CASSPTTLILHEQYF
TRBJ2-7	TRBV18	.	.	TGTGCCAGCTCGAAGGAAGCAGTTTACGAGCAGTACTTC	CASSKEAVYEQYF
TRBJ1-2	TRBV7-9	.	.	TGTGCCAGCAGCTTTAGTGAGGGTTTTCATGGCTACACCTTC	CASSFSEGFHGYTF
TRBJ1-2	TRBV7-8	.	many	TGTGCCAGCAGCTTTTTAAGGGGTGGCTACACCTTC	CASSFLRGGYTF
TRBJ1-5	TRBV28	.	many	TGTGCCAGCAGTTTAGGAGGCAGGGACAATCAGCCCCAGCATTTT	CASSLGGRDNQPQHF
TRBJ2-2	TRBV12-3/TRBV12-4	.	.	TGTGCCAGCAGCCGTATCGGACACTTCGCCGGGGAGCTGTTTTTT	CASSRIGHFAGELFF
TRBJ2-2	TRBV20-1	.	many	TGCAGTGCCCCCCGGTTGACCGGGGAGCTGTTTTTT	CSAPRLTGELFF
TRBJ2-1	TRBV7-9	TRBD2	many	TGTGCCAGCAGCCAACGGACTAGCGGGAACAATGAGCAGTTCTTC	CASSQRTSGNNEQFF
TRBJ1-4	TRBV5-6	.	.	TGTGCCAGCAGAGAATTGAGGCGGGAAAAACTGTTTTTT	CASRELRREKLFF
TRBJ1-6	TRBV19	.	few	TGTGCCAGTAGTACCCGGACCTCGAGGCATTCACCCCTCCACTTT	CASSTRTSRHSPLHF
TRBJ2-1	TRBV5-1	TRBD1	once	TGCGCCAGCAGTCGGGACAGTTCCAACAATGAGCAGTTCTTC	CASSRDSSNNEQFF
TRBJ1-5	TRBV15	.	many	TGTGCCACCAGCAGAGATCTCGGAAGTGGTAGTCAGCCCCAGCATTTT	CATSRDLGSGSQPQHF
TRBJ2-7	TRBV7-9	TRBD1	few	TGTGCCAGCAGTTCTACGACGGACAGGGTCTACGAGCAGTACTTC	CASSSTTDRVYEQYF
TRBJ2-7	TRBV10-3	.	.	TGTGCCATCAGTGCCGGCCTAGGGGCCCCCGAGCAGTACTTC	CAISAGLGAPEQYF
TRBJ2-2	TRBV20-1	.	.	TGCAGTGCTAGAACTTTGGGTGGCACCGGGGAGCTGTTTTTT	CSARTLGGTGELFF
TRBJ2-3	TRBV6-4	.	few	TGTGCCAGCAGTGACTCGAAGGGTAGGGCAGATACGCAGTATTTT	CASSDSKGRADTQYF
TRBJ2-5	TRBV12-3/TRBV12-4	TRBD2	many	TGTGCCAGCAGTTTATCCAGCGGGAGGCAAGAGACCCAGTACTTC	CASSLSSGRQETQYF
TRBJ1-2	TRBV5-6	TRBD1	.	TGTGCCAGCAGCTGGGGGACAGGGGCGTCTGGCTACACCTTC	CASSWGTGASGYTF
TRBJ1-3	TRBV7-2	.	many	TGTGCCAGCAGCTTAACAGGGATACCTTCTGGAAACACCATATATTTT	CASSLTGIPSGNTIYF
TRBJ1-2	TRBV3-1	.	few	TGTGCCAGCAGCCAAGAGAGGCAAAAAGTGAACTATGGCTACACCTTC	CASSQERQKVNYGYTF
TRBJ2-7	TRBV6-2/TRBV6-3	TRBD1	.	TGTGCCAGCAGGATCGCAGGACAGGGGGCCGGTGAGCAGTACTTC	CASRIAGQGAGEQYF
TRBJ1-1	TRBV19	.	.	TGTGCCAGTAGTGCCTACAGTGAAGCTTTCTTT	CASSAYSEAFF
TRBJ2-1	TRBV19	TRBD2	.	TGTGCCAGTAGTGGGACTAGCGTAAGACACAATGAGCAGTTCTTC	CASSGTSVRHNEQFF
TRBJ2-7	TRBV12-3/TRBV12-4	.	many	TGTGCCAGCAGTTTTCCCCCCGACGGACTCTCCTACGAGCAGTACTTC	CASSFPPDGLSYEQYF
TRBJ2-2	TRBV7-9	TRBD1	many	TGTGCCAGCAGCCTAAGGAGGGGACAGGTGGACACCGGGGAGCTGTTTTTT	CASSLRRGQVDTGELFF
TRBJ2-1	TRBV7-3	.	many	TGTGCCAGCAGCTCCTCCCCTGCTAGCAATGAGCAGTTCTTC	CASSSSPASNEQFF
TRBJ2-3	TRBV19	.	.	TGTGCCAGTAGCGCCCTCCGTAGAGACACAGATACGCAGTATTTT	CASSALRRDTDTQYF
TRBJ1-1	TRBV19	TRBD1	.	TGTGCCAGCTCATCGTACTCCGGGACAGGTAACACTGAAGCTTTCTTT	CASSSYSGTGNTEAFF
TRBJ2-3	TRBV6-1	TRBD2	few	TGTGCCAGCAGTCTCCTAAAGCGGGAGCCAGATACGCAGTATTTT	CASSLLKREPDTQYF
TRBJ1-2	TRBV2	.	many	TGTGCCAGCAGTGAATTGGCCTATGGCTACACCTTC	CASSELAYGYTF
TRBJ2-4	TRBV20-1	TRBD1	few	TGCAGTGCTGGAGACAGGGGGGCCAAAAACATTCAGTACTTC	CSAGDRGAKNIQYF
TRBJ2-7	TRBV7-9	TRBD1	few	TGTGCCAGCAGCAAGGTGGAGACAGGGAACTACGAGCAGTACTTC	CASSKVETGNYEQYF
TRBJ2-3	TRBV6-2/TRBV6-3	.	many	TGTGCCAGCAGTGAGAATAAGGGCCCAGATACGCAGTATTTT	CASSENKGPDTQYF
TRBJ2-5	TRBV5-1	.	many	TGTGCCAGCAGCTTGGACCCCGGGGGGCGGGAGACCCAGTACTTC	CASSLDPGGRETQYF